Sequencing of this TCR beta chain was carried out in a study of blood T cell repertoires in COVID-19. Using immunoSEQ multiplex PCR, the repertoire was profiled, and TCRdb retains in-frame clones only, with some absent. Among 200,000 or so clones, 80% to 90% were seen once, and the ten largest hold 3.5% to 4%. The origin of this receptor is a woman in her thirties or forties with acute COVID-19. Source material: PBMCs or T cells enriched from blood (not recorded which).

The CDR3 coding sequence is TGTGCCATCAGCCGGACAGCGGAGACCTACGAGCAGTACTTC. Its protein product is CAISRTAETYEQYF. V and J are TRBV10-3 and TRBJ2-7, with a weak D call TRBD1 (6 bases). The germline V gene has CDR1 ENHRY and CDR2 SYGVKD. CDR3 length: 14 residues. The ends were cut back, 6 bases at V and 2 bases at J, with 14 bases in the middle.